These T cell receptor beta chains were read from a single sample in a study of T-cell reconstitution after alpha-beta-depleted transplantation in children. TCRdb re-derived calls from the PCR reads in MiXCR, one entry per CDR3 protein. Among about 510,000 distinct CDR3 sequences, about 10% were seen once, and the ten largest hold about 14%. Source: PBMCs, mostly from graft donor cells, taken 180 days after TCRalphabeta/CD19-depleted stem cell transplant. These receptors all come from a female patient between 2 and 15 years old who had a stem cell transplant for aplastic anemia, so the T cells may come from the graft donor. CDR3s include the opening cysteine and the closing phenylalanine or tryptophan. Each record gives: D gene, J gene, clone size, V gene, CDR3 protein, CDR3 DNA. D genes are given only for firm matches. A clone size is listed for some rows: how often the clone was seen (once, few, many), or a class if it is expanded.

- TRBJ2-5 many TRBV5-1 CASSLGSFQETQYF TGCGCCAGCAGCTTGGGAAGCTTCCAAGAGACCCAGTACTTC
- TRBJ2-7 - TRBV6-5 CASSFALRDTFEQYF TGTGCCAGCAGTTTTGCCCTCCGGGACACGTTCGAGCAGTACTTC
- TRBJ2-1 many TRBV7-2 CASSLGPPNEQFF TGTGCCAGCAGCTTAGGCCCCCCCAATGAGCAGTTCTTC
- TRBJ2-1 few TRBV7-2 CASSLDRDARSPFF TGTGCCAGCAGCTTAGACCGGGACGCTCGAAGTCCGTTCTTC
TRBD2 TRBJ2-3 - TRBV12-3/TRBV12-4 CASTRGGLNTDTQYF TGTGCCAGCACCCGGGGGGGACTTAACACAGATACGCAGTATTTT
- TRBJ2-7 - TRBV7-9 CASSFTSSEQYF TGTGCCAGCAGCTTCACTAGTAGCGAGCAGTACTTC
- TRBJ2-7 - TRBV6-2/TRBV6-3 CASRTDTKSYEQYF TGTGCCAGCAGAACGGACACAAAATCCTACGAGCAGTACTTC
TRBD1 TRBJ2-1 few TRBV5-1 CASSSPTGIYNEQFF TGCGCCAGCAGCTCTCCGACAGGGATCTACAATGAGCAGTTCTTC
- TRBJ2-1 - TRBV19 CASSAPGRVYNEQFF TGTGCCAGTAGTGCGCCGGGACGAGTCTACAATGAGCAGTTCTTC
TRBD2 TRBJ2-7 many TRBV28 CASRSSGGARRQYF TGTGCCAGCAGATCTAGCGGGGGGGCCCGCAGGCAGTACTTC
- TRBJ1-5 few TRBV19 CASSILGSHSNQPQHF TGTGCCAGTAGTATATTGGGAAGTCATAGCAATCAGCCCCAGCATTTT
TRBD2 TRBJ2-3 many TRBV7-2 CASSLGLAETDTQYF TGTGCCAGCAGCTTAGGCCTAGCGGAAACAGATACGCAGTATTTT
- TRBJ1-3 - TRBV5-6 CASSLRASSGNTIYF TGTGCCAGCAGCTTGCGCGCGAGCTCTGGAAACACCATATATTTT
TRBD2 TRBJ2-7 - TRBV28 CASNQGGSSYEQYF TGTGCCAGCAACCAGGGCGGGAGTTCCTACGAGCAGTACTTC
- TRBJ2-2 many TRBV20-1 CSATNGQVNTGELFF TGCAGTGCTACAAATGGGCAGGTGAACACCGGGGAGCTGTTTTTT
TRBD1 TRBJ1-2 few TRBV7-9 CASSLRDRGHGYTF TGTGCCAGCAGCTTACGGGACAGGGGCCATGGCTACACCTTC
- TRBJ2-1 - TRBV20-1 CSAREFGGLGSYNEQFF TGCAGTGCTAGAGAATTTGGGGGCTTAGGGTCCTACAATGAGCAGTTCTTC